The 18 T cell receptor beta chains below all came from one sample that was sequenced in a study of cytomegalovirus exposure and HLA in healthy donors. PCR involved 60 Vbeta and 13 Jbeta primers. Only in-frame clones appear in the TCRdb table, and some are missing; sequencing was by immunoSEQ multiplex PCR. The sample lists some 220,000 clones, 85% occurring once. The sample was PBMCs. Source of these receptors: a girl aged 2-10 years in good health and CMV-seronegative.

The rearrangement joins TRBV20-1 to TRBJ2-3; tentatively, D is TRBD2 (6 bases). Between the trimmed V and J ends, which lost 7 bases and 7 bases, there was a span of 12 bases. Germline-derived CDR1 and CDR2 are DFQATT and SNEGSKA (reference sequence). The CDR3 totals 11 residues. Here the CDR3 reads CSGYSGYTQYF. The CDR3, as DNA: TGCAGTGGCTATAGCGGCTATACGCAGTATTTT.

The V and J genes are TRBV5-4 and TRBJ2-7; TRBD1 is a possible D gene (6 bases). V gave up 0 bases and J gave up 4 bases, with 11 bases separating them. Germline assignment: CDR1 SGHNT and CDR2 YYREEE (reference sequence). The CDR3 contains 14 residues. CDR3 sequence: CASSLEQGPYEQYF. Written as DNA, the CDR3 is TGTGCCAGCAGCTTGGAACAGGGCCCTTACGAGCAGTACTTC.

The chain combines TRBV6-6 with TRBJ2-5, with 7 bases aligning to TRBD1. The DNA end is more similar to TRBJ2-7, so the J call may be wrong. The germline V gene encodes CDR1 MNHNY and CDR2 SVGAGI (reference sequence). The CDR3 is made up of 12 amino acids. As DNA, the CDR3 is TGTGCCAGCAAACAGGGGTCCTACGAGCAGTACTTC. Protein: CASKQGSYEQYF.

This clone has only a few counts. The chain uses TRBV27 and TRBJ2-6; no firm D call. The V and J ends lost 5 bases and 4 bases respectively, with 9 bases between them. The CDR3 runs to 14 residues. Germline CDR1 reads MNHEY; CDR2 reads SMNVEV (reference sequence). In DNA form, the CDR3 reads TGTGCCAGCAGTCTCCTTTCCGGGGCCAACGTCCTGACTTTC. As protein: CASSLLSGANVLTF.

The chain has TRBV6-6 and TRBJ2-7, with TRBD2 identical over 8 bases. The CDR3 spans 13 residues. The J segment lost 7 bases and the V segment lost 5 bases, leaving 7 bases of the junction unmatched. Germline assignment: CDR1 MNHNY and CDR2 SVGAGI (reference sequence). CDR3 amino acids: CASSRTSSGEQYF. The CDR3 DNA follows: TGTGCCAGCAGTCGGACTAGCAGCGGGGAGCAGTACTTC.

The V and J genes are TRBV7-9 and TRBJ1-1; D might be TRBD1 (5 bases). The CDR3 spans 15 residues. Germline V lookup: CDR1 SEHNR, CDR2 FQNEAQ (reference sequence). The germline V and J ends were trimmed by 1 base and 1 base, with 10 bases remaining between them. The DNA of the CDR3 is TGTGCCAGCAGCTTAGGGGGGGGACCGAACACTGAAGCTTTCTTT. It translates to CASSLGGGPNTEAFF. The full variable domain, rest sourced from reference TRBV7-9 and TRBJ1-1, is DTGVSQNPRHKITKRGQNVTFRCDPISEHNRLYWYRQTLGQGPEFLTYFQNEAQLEKSRLLSDRFSAERPKGSFSTLEIQRTEQGDSAMYLCASSLGGGPNTEAFFGQGTRLTVV.

The chain recombines TRBV9 with TRBJ2-5; D is unclear. Germline loops: CDR1 SGDLS, CDR2 YYNGEE. This CDR3 region has 13 residues. Trimming cost V 0 bases and J 1 base, with 4 bases left between them. DNA for the CDR3: TGTGCCAGCAGCGTAGCTAGCCAAGAGACCCAGTACTTC. The encoded protein is CASSVASQETQYF. Variable domain in full (rest from reference TRBV9 and TRBJ2-5): DSGVTQTPKHLITATGQRVTLRCSPRSGDLSVYWYQQSLDQGLQFLIQYYNGEERAKGNILERFSAQQFPDLHSELNLSSLELGDSALYFCASSVASQETQYFGPGTRLLVL.

CDR3 nucleotides: TGTGCCAGCAGTGATACACGAAAAGAGACCCAGTACTTC. It yields the protein CASSDTRKETQYF. The rearrangement links TRBV6-1 to TRBJ2-5; no firm D call. The V end lost 3 bases, the J end lost 3 bases, and 8 bases lay between the germline ends. The CDR3 is 13 amino acids. From germline, CDR1 is MNHNS and CDR2 SASEGT.

This chain joins TRBV4-1 and TRBJ2-3; possibly TRBD2 for D (6 bases). Germline V gene sequence: CDR1 MGHRA, CDR2 YSYEKL. CDR3 length: 15 amino acids. Trimming shortened V by 1 base and J by 7 bases, and 15 bases separated the two germline ends. DNA for the CDR3: TGCGCCAGCAGCCAAGTGCTTCGGGAGACAAATACGCAGTATTTT. As protein: CASSQVLRETNTQYF.

V and J are TRBV7-6 and TRBJ2-3, with 11 bases lining up with TRBD2. The ends lost 1 base at V and 5 bases at J; junction bases unmatched: 8. Germline V gives CDR1 SGHVS, CDR2 FNYEAQ. The CDR3 totals 17 residues. CDR3 protein: CASSLGRSGGARDTQYF. DNA of the CDR3: TGTGCCAGCAGCTTAGGACGTAGCGGGGGGGCGAGAGATACGCAGTATTTT.

The gene calls are TRBV20-1 and TRBJ1-2; possible D gene TRBD1, 6 bases. Germline V gene data show CDR1 as DFQATT and CDR2 as SNEGSKA (reference sequence). CDR3 size: 10 residues. The CDR3 loop is CSRDTYGYTF. The CDR3 nucleotides are TGCAGCCGGGACACCTATGGCTACACCTTC.

This sequence joins TRBV4-2 and TRBJ2-7, with 12 bases fitting TRBD2. Trimming at V came to 0 bases and at J to 3 bases, leaving 6 bases not matched to a gene. CDR1 and CDR2 (germline): LGHNA, YNFKEQ. The CDR3 extends over 17 amino acids. In nucleotides, the CDR3 is TGTGCCAGCAGCCAAGACTCGCTAGCGGGGGGGCACTACGAGCAGTACTTC. Residues: CASSQDSLAGGHYEQYF.

The CDR3 DNA is TGCGCCAGCAGCCCCGACAATTTAGGTGAGCAGTTCTTC. Translated: CASSPDNLGEQFF. The chain has TRBV5-1 and TRBJ2-1; D not certain. CDR3 size: 13 residues. V was cut by 4 bases and J by 9 bases, with 14 bases left in between. Per germline, CDR1 SGHRS and CDR2 YFSETQ.

The chain combines TRBV7-9 with TRBJ1-1, with D possibly TRBD1 on 5 matching bases. V dropped 2 bases and J dropped 1 base, with 11 bases sitting between them. CDR1 SEHNR and CDR2 FQNEAQ come from the germline V gene (reference sequence). There are 15 residues in the CDR3. This CDR3 is CASSLQGHPNTEAFF. CDR3 nucleotide sequence: TGTGCCAGCAGCTTACAAGGACACCCGAACACTGAAGCTTTCTTT.

The V gene is TRBV11-2, the J gene TRBJ2-1; 7 nucleotides agree with TRBD1. The germline V gene encodes CDR1 SGHAT and CDR2 FQNNGV. There are 16 residues in the CDR3. V was clipped by 3 bases and J by 8 bases; unmatched bases: 13. The CDR3 here is CASSLGTWTGRHEQFF. The CDR3 DNA follows: TGTGCCAGCAGCTTGGGAACGTGGACAGGAAGACATGAGCAGTTCTTC.

This chain uses TRBV7-2 with TRBJ2-7; 9 bases align to TRBD2. The CDR3 has 14 amino acids. Per germline, CDR1 SGHTA and CDR2 FQGNSA. V was pared by 4 bases and J by 2 bases, with 3 bases of the junction left unmatched. CDR3 loop: CASSSTSGTYEQYF. The CDR3 DNA is TGTGCCAGCAGCTCGACTAGCGGCACCTACGAGCAGTACTTC.

This clone occurred a few times. This chain links TRBV12-1 with TRBJ2-1; the table's TRBD2 call for D was not verified on the DNA. TRBV12-1 counts as a pseudogene. There are 15 residues in the CDR3. The CDR3 sequence: CASSCGLGSGNEQFF. CDR3 DNA: TGTGCCAGCAGCTGTGGACTAGGGTCCGGCAATGAGCAGTTCTTC.

The chain employs TRBV6-5 and TRBJ2-1; weak D call: TRBD1 (5 bases). The CDR3 is made up of 13 amino acids. CDR1 and CDR2 from the germline V gene are MNHEY and SVGAGI. The germline V and J ends were trimmed by 5 bases and 7 bases, with 12 bases remaining between them. The CDR3 region has the DNA TGTGCCAGCAGTACACCCAACAGGAATGAGCAGTTCTTC. It specifies CASSTPNRNEQFF.